This is a list of T cell receptor beta chains from one sample in a study of blood T cell repertoires in COVID-19. TCRdb's table, derived via immunoSEQ multiplex PCR, lists solely in-frame clones and lacks some. The sample contains 75,000 to 95,000 clones, 75% to 90% of which appear only once. Sequencing used peripheral blood. Receptors were obtained from a human donor in a cohort sampled during active COVID-19. Both conserved end residues are part of each CDR3. A clone size is listed for some rows: how often the clone was seen (once, few, many), or a class if it is expanded.

TRBV2,NA,TRBJ1-1,CASSSNTEAFF
TRBV19,NA,TRBJ1-2,CASKGVYGYTF
TRBV11-2,NA,TRBJ1-1,CASSPTGAAQAFF
TRBV12-3/TRBV12-4,NA,TRBJ1-2,CASSHQGGGYTF
TRBV10-2,NA,TRBJ2-2,CASRAAGELFF
TRBV27,few,TRBJ1-5,CASSLFTGNQPQHF
TRBV10-3,NA,TRBJ2-7,CAISDSRQGTGEQYF
TRBV7-8,NA,TRBJ2-7,CASSQKRWGYEQYF
TRBV6-6,many,TRBJ1-1,CASRTGPNTEAFF
TRBV5-1,NA,TRBJ2-7,CASSLLRGGVYEQYF
TRBV10-2,once,TRBJ1-3,CASSDGRGSGNTIYF
TRBV6-5,NA,TRBJ1-4,CASSPGGRAEKLFF
TRBV7-9,once,TRBJ1-1,CASSLGTGGRTEAFF
TRBV3-1/TRBV3-2,NA,TRBJ2-5,CASSPRTGGETQYF
TRBV2,NA,TRBJ2-5,CASRWGLQETQYF